The rows below give T cell receptor beta chains drawn from one sample of a study of T-cell reconstitution after alpha-beta-depleted transplantation in children. TCRdb re-called the PCR reads through MiXCR, storing one row per CDR3 protein. In the table there are some 460,000 distinct CDR3 sequences, about 16% of which are singletons. The sample here was PBMCs, mostly from graft donor cells, taken 360 days after TCRalphabeta/CD19-depleted stem cell transplant. The source of these receptors is a boy less than two years old who had a stem cell transplant for Wiskott-Aldrich syndrome, so the T cells may come from the graft donor. Each CDR3 is given with its conserved first and last residue. Each record gives: CDR3 DNA, CDR3 protein, J gene, V gene, D gene, clone size. D genes are given only for firm matches. Rows may omit the clone size; those that give it use once, few, many or a size class.

TGTGCCAGCAGTGAACAGGGCCCATATGGCTACACCTTC | CASSEQGPYGYTF | TRBJ1-2 | TRBV2 | . | .
TGTGCCACCAGGGCTAGCGGGAGTCGCGAGCAGTACTTC | CATRASGSREQYF | TRBJ2-7 | TRBV15 | TRBD2 | few
TGTGCCAGCAGTTTAACAGGGCCCAATCAGCCCCAGCATTTT | CASSLTGPNQPQHF | TRBJ1-5 | TRBV28 | . | many
TGTGCCAGCAGCAGAGGACAGGGTGCAGATACGCAGTATTTT | CASSRGQGADTQYF | TRBJ2-3 | TRBV7-2 | TRBD1 | few
TGTGCCACCAGTGATTTACGGGTCCCCGGGGAGCTGTTTTTT | CATSDLRVPGELFF | TRBJ2-2 | TRBV24-1 | . | .
TGCGCCAGCAGCCTTAATTGGGGGTCTCGGGCCAAAAACATTCAGTACTTC | CASSLNWGSRAKNIQYF | TRBJ2-4 | TRBV4-1 | . | few
TGTGCCATCGTCGGGACCCCCTTGGATACGCAGTATTTT | CAIVGTPLDTQYF | TRBJ2-3 | TRBV10-3 | . | .
TGTGCCAGCAGTTTCTCAGAGACCCAGTACTTC | CASSFSETQYF | TRBJ2-5 | TRBV12-3/TRBV12-4 | . | many
TGTGCCAGCAGTTTATTCAACCCAGGGAGCTCTGGGGCCAACGTCCTGACTTTC | CASSLFNPGSSGANVLTF | TRBJ2-6 | TRBV28 | . | .
TGCAGTGCTAGAGATCGGCAGCGCAACGCCGGGGAGCTGTTTTTT | CSARDRQRNAGELFF | TRBJ2-2 | TRBV20-1 | . | .
TGTGCCAGCAGTTACGGGGCCGCGGGGGCCCTGCCTTTACAAGAGACCCAGTACTTC | CASSYGAAGALPLQETQYF | TRBJ2-5 | TRBV6-5 | . | few
TGCGCCAGCAGCGACCTAGCGGGAGGATCCGGGGAGCTGTTTTTT | CASSDLAGGSGELFF | TRBJ2-2 | TRBV5-1 | TRBD2 | .
TGCAGTGCTAGAGATCGGACCGTTGAAAAACTGTTTTTT | CSARDRTVEKLFF | TRBJ1-4 | TRBV20-1 | . | few
TGTGCCAGCAGCTCGACGGACAGGGGATTACCCTACGAGCAGTACTTC | CASSSTDRGLPYEQYF | TRBJ2-7 | TRBV11-2 | TRBD1 | .
TGTGCCAGCAGCCCCTTAAATTCCCTAGCCAAAAACATTCAGTACTTC | CASSPLNSLAKNIQYF | TRBJ2-4 | TRBV12-3/TRBV12-4 | . | .
TGTGCCAGCAGTTTCGCCGGGACTAGCGGGGGAGCATCCTACGAGCAGTACTTC | CASSFAGTSGGASYEQYF | TRBJ2-7 | TRBV27 | TRBD2 | .
TGCGCCAGCAGCGGCCAGGGACAGGGATCCCCCAATGAGCAGTTCTTC | CASSGQGQGSPNEQFF | TRBJ2-1 | TRBV5-1 | TRBD1 | .
TGTGCCAGCAGGACAGGGCCATGGGGAGGGGAGCTGTTTTTT | CASRTGPWGGELFF | TRBJ2-2 | TRBV27 | TRBD1 | few
TGTGCCAGCAGCCATATGCGGACCGGGGCCAACGTCCTGACTTTC | CASSHMRTGANVLTF | TRBJ2-6 | TRBV3-1 | . | .
TGTGCCAGCAGACTAGCGGAATACAATGAGCAGTTCTTC | CASRLAEYNEQFF | TRBJ2-1 | TRBV7-2 | TRBD2 | few
TGCAGCGTTGAAGACCACGACGGGACAGGGGGGGAGCAGTACTTC | CSVEDHDGTGGEQYF | TRBJ2-7 | TRBV29-1 | TRBD1 | few
TGTGCCAGCTCAGGGCGGGACACAGATACGCAGTATTTT | CASSGRDTDTQYF | TRBJ2-3 | TRBV18 | . | few
TGTGCCAGCAGCTCAAAAACCGGGGGGGCAAGAGATACGCAGTATTTT | CASSSKTGGARDTQYF | TRBJ2-3 | TRBV7-9 | TRBD2 | .
TGTGCCAGCAGTGTGGGACTAGTCAACTTC | CASSVGLVNF | TRBJ2-7 | TRBV2 | TRBD2 | .
TGTGCCAGCAGCGAACTGATCGGTAACGGGACGGAACAAGAGACCCAGTACTTC | CASSELIGNGTEQETQYF | TRBJ2-5 | TRBV25-1 | . | few
TGTGCCAGCATGGGGGGACACCAAGCTTTCTTT | CASMGGHQAFF | TRBJ1-1 | TRBV7-9 | . | .
TGTGCCAGCAGTTCCCTCCCTGGAAGGAGCAATCAGCCCCAGCATTTT | CASSSLPGRSNQPQHF | TRBJ1-5 | TRBV6-2/TRBV6-3 | . | .
TGCGCCAGCAGCTTAATGACAGGGCTAGAAGAGACCCAGTACTTC | CASSLMTGLEETQYF | TRBJ2-5 | TRBV5-1 | TRBD1 | many
TGTGCCACCAGCAGCGCGATGTCGGGACATTTCTTC | CATSSAMSGHFF | TRBJ2-1 | TRBV15 | . | few
TGTGCCAGCAGTTTTAAGAAAAGGGAAAGGATCCGCAGTGCTAGCACAGATACGCAGTATTTT | CASSFKKRERIRSASTDTQYF | TRBJ2-3 | TRBV28 | . | few
TGTGCCAGCAGTGCCATCGGTCGGGCCCCAAGCTCCTACGAGCAGTACTTC | CASSAIGRAPSSYEQYF | TRBJ2-7 | TRBV27 | . | few
TGTGCCATCAGTGAGCGGTCCGGGACTCCCCACTGCGAGCAGTACTTC | CAISERSGTPHCEQYF | TRBJ2-7 | TRBV10-3 | . | few